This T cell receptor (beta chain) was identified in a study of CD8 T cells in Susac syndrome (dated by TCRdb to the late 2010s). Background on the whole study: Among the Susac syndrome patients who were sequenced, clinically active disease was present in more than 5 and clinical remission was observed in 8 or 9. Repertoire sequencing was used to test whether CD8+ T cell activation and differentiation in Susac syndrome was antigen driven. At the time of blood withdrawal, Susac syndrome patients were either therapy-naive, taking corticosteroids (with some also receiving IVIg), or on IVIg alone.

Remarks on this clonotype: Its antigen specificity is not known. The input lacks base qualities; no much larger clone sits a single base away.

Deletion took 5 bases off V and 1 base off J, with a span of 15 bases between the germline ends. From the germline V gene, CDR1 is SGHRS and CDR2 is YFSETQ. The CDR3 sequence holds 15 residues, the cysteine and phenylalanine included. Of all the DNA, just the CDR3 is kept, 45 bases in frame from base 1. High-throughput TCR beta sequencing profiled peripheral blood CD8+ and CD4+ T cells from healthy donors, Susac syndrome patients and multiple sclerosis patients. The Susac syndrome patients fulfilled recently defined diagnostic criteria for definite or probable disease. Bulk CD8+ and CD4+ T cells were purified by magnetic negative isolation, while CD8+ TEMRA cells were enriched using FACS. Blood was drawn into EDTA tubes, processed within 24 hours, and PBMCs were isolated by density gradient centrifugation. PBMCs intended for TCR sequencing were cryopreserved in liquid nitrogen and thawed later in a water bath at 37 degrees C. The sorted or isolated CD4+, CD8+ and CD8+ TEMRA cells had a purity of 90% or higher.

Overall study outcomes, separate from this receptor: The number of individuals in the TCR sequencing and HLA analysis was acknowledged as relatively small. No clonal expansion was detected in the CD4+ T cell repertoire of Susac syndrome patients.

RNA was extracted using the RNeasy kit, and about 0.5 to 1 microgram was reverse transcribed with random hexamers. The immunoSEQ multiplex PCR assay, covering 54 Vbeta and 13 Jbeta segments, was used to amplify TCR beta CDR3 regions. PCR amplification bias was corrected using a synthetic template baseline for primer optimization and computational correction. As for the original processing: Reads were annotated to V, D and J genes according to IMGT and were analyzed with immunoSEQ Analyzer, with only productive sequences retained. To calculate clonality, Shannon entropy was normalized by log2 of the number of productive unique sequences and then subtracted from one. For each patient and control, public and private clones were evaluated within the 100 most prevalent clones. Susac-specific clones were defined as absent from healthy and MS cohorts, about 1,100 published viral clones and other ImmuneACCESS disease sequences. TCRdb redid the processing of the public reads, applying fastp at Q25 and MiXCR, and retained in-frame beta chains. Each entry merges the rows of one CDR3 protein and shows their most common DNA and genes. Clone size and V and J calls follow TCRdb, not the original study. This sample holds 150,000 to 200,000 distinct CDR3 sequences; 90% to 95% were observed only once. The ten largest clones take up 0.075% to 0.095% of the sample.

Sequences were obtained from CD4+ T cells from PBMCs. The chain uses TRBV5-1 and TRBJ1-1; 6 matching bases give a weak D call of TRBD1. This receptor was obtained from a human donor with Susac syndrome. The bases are TGCGCCAGCAGACGCACAGGGTCGGCGAACACTGAAGCTTTCTTT. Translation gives CASRRTGSANTEAFF.